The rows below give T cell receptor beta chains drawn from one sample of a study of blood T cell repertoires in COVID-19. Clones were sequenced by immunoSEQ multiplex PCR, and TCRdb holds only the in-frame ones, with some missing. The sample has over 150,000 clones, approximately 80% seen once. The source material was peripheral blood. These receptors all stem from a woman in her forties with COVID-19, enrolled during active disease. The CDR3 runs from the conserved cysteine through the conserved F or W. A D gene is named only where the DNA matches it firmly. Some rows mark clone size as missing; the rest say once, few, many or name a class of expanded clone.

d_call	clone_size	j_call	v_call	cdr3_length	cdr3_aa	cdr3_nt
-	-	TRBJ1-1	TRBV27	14	CASAAGLLNTEAFF	TGTGCCAGCGCTGCGGGACTCTTGAACACTGAAGCTTTCTTT
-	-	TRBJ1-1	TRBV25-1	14	CASTYGGANTEAFF	TGTGCCAGCACCTACGGGGGGGCCAACACTGAAGCTTTCTTT
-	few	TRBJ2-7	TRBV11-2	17	CASSLDEGLDTAYEQYF	TGTGCCAGCAGCTTAGATGAAGGCCTCGACACCGCCTACGAGCAGTACTTC
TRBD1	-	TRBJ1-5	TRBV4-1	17	CASSETGAAVGNQPQHF	TGCGCCAGCAGCGAGACAGGGGCGGCCGTCGGCAATCAGCCCCAGCATTTT
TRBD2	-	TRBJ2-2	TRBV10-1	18	CASSAGGSGRLNTGELFF	TGCGCCAGCAGCGCTGGCGGTAGCGGGAGGTTGAACACCGGGGAGCTGTTTTTT
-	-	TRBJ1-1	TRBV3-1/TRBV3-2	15	CASRHAGGLGTEAFF	TGTGCCAGCAGACATGCGGGGGGGCTAGGGACTGAAGCTTTCTTT
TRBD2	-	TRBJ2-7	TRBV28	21	CASSLRLRTSGRARSSYEQYF	TGTGCCAGCAGCCTTAGACTAAGGACTAGCGGGAGGGCTAGGAGCTCCTACGAGCAGTACTTC
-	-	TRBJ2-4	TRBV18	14	CASSPTGTPSIQYF	TGTGCCAGCTCACCCACAGGGACCCCCAGCATTCAGTACTTC
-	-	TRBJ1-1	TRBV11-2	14	CASSLAQANTEAFF	TGTGCCAGCAGCTTAGCACAGGCGAACACTGAAGCTTTCTTT
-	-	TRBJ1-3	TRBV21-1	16	CASRDRGSLPGNTIYF	TGTGCCAGCAGGGACAGGGGGTCCCTGCCTGGAAACACCATATATTTT
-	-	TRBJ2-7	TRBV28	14	CASSPPGGNYEQYF	TGTGCCAGCAGCCCCCCAGGAGGGAACTACGAGCAGTACTTC
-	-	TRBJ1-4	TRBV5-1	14	CASSLQVPNEKLFF	TGCGCCAGCAGCTTGCAGGTCCCCAATGAAAAACTGTTTTTT
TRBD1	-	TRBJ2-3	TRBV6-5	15	CASSRRDRGTDTQYF	TGTGCCAGCAGCCGACGGGACAGGGGAACAGATACGCAGTATTTT
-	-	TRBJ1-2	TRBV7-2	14	CASSRTGSTPHYTF	TGTGCCAGCAGCCGCACAGGGTCCACCCCTCACTACACCTTC
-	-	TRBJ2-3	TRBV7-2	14	CASSLGPGRDTQYF	TGTGCCAGCAGCTTAGGGCCTGGGAGGGATACGCAGTATTTT
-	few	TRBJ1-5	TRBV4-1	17	CASSQAGGTWGNQPQHF	TGCGCCAGCAGCCAGGCCGGGGGAACCTGGGGGAATCAGCCCCAGCATTTT
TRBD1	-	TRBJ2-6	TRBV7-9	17	CASRTPGQGPGANVLTF	TGTGCCAGCAGAACACCGGGACAGGGACCCGGGGCCAACGTCCTGACTTTC
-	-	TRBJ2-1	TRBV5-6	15	CASSDVRGRDNEQFF	TGTGCCAGCAGCGATGTTAGGGGTCGGGACAATGAGCAGTTCTTC
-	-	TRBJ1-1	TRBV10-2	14	CASSEGGGDTEAFF	TGCGCCAGCAGTGAAGGTGGCGGTGACACTGAAGCTTTCTTT
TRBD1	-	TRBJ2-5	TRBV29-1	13	CSVRWTGAETQYF	TGCAGCGTCCGGTGGACAGGGGCCGAGACCCAGTACTTC